This entry lists 19 T cell receptor beta chains sequenced from one sample in a study of blood T cell repertoires in COVID-19. The method was immunoSEQ multiplex PCR; TCRdb's version includes in-frame clones alone and lacks a portion of them. Among under 250,000 clones listed, about 94% were seen once. Sequencing input: peripheral blood. The receptor set was obtained from a man in his 60s with COVID-19, enrolled during active disease.

The gene calls are TRBV7-8 and TRBJ1-4, with D perhaps TRBD1 (6 bases). Trimming took 5 bases from V and 6 from J, leaving 13 bases between them. Per the germline V gene, CDR1 is SGHVS and CDR2 is FQNEAQ. The CDR3 runs to 14 residues. DNA of the CDR3: TGTGCCAGCAGCCCGGACAGTGGACATGAAAAACTGTTTTTT. Residues: CASSPDSGHEKLFF. The whole variable domain, filled in from reference TRBV7-8 and TRBJ1-4, reads GAGVSQSPRYKVAKRGQDVALRCDPISGHVSLFWYQQALGQGPEFLTYFQNEAQLDKSGLPSDRFFAERPEGSVSTLKIQRTQQEDSAVYLCASSPDSGHEKLFFGSGTQLSVL.

The CDR3 region is CASSVTSGGYNEQFF. The CDR3 region has the DNA TGTGCCAGCAGCGTCACTAGCGGAGGATACAATGAGCAGTTCTTC. This rearrangement joins TRBV7-2 to TRBJ2-1; 8 bases agree with TRBD2. Losses at the gene ends were 5 bases for V and 4 bases for J; bases not matched to a gene: 7. The CDR3 runs 15 residues. The germline V gene has CDR1 SGHTA and CDR2 FQGNSA.

This clone appeared once. The chain has TRBV6-5 and TRBJ2-7, with 8 bases matching TRBD1. The V segment lost 6 bases and the J segment 6 bases; nucleotides outside the gene matches: 10. The CDR3 loop spans 14 amino acids. Germline loops: CDR1 MNHEY, CDR2 SVGAGI. DNA for the CDR3: TGTGCCAGCAGCCTCGGACAGGGTCTTGTCGAGCAGTACTTC. Protein: CASSLGQGLVEQYF.

This chain joins TRBV19 and TRBJ2-7, with 9 bases aligning to TRBD1. V was pared by 4 bases and J by 1 base, with 5 bases of the junction left unmatched. The V gene's germline CDR1 is LNHDA and CDR2 SQIVND (reference sequence). This CDR3 contains 15 residues. CDR3: CASSTPGTGSYEQYF. CDR3 bases: TGTGCCAGTAGTACGCCCGGGACAGGGTCCTACGAGCAGTACTTC.

The chain links TRBV5-5 to TRBJ1-2, with D unclear. The CDR3 extends over 16 amino acids. CDR1 SGHKS and CDR2 YYEKEE come from the germline V gene (reference sequence). The V gene lost 4 bases and the J gene lost 4 bases, with 20 bases spanning the gap. This chain's CDR3 is CASSPDGKIRGYGYTF. The DNA of the CDR3 is TGTGCCAGCAGCCCGGACGGGAAAATTCGGGGCTATGGCTACACCTTC.

This clone was observed a single time. This rearrangement joins TRBV21-1 to TRBJ1-2. TRBV21-1 constitutes a pseudogene. The CDR3 runs 14 residues. The CDR3 sequence: CASSPGSSNYGYTF. The CDR3 nucleotides are TGTGCCAGCAGCCCCGGTAGCTCTAACTATGGCTACACCTTC.

This rearrangement joins TRBV9 to TRBJ1-1; 7 nucleotides align to TRBD1. The V gene end was trimmed by 4 bases and the J gene end by 1 base; junction bases not matched to a gene: 4. This CDR3 has 14 amino acids. Germline loops: CDR1 SGDLS, CDR2 YYNGEE. The CDR3 here is CASSRRQGNTEAFF. The CDR3 DNA reads TGTGCCAGCAGCAGACGACAGGGGAACACTGAAGCTTTCTTT. The full variable domain, with the rest looked up from reference TRBV9 and TRBJ1-1, is DSGVTQTPKHLITATGQRVTLRCSPRSGDLSVYWYQQSLDQGLQFLIQYYNGEERAKGNILERFSAQQFPDLHSELNLSSLELGDSALYFCASSRRQGNTEAFFGQGTRLTVV.

This rearrangement joins TRBV7-9 to TRBJ1-1, with D unresolved. Deletions cut 5 bases from V and 0 bases from J, with 7 bases between. The CDR3 totals 13 residues. Germline V gene data show CDR1 as SEHNR and CDR2 as FQNEAQ (reference sequence). The CDR3 protein is CASSPPVNTEAFF. DNA of the CDR3: TGTGCCAGCAGCCCTCCCGTGAACACTGAAGCTTTCTTT.

The chain employs TRBV5-1 and TRBJ1-2; 8 nucleotides agree with TRBD1. The trim removed 0 bases at V and 7 bases at J, leaving 5 bases unmatched. Looked up from germline, CDR1 is SGHRS and CDR2 is YFSETQ. This CDR3 spans 14 amino acids. The CDR3 sequence: CASSLGGTGRGYTF. The CDR3 nucleotides read TGCGCCAGCAGCTTGGGAGGGACAGGACGTGGCTACACCTTC.

The V and J genes are TRBV11-3 and TRBJ2-5, with 8 bases identical to TRBD1. The CDR3 runs 15 residues. The V gene's germline CDR1 is SGHNT and CDR2 YENEEA. The trim removed 5 bases at V and 2 bases at J, leaving 7 bases unmatched. Written as DNA, the CDR3 is TGTGCCAGCAGCCCGCGGACAGGGCTTCAAGAGACCCAGTACTTC. Translated: CASSPRTGLQETQYF.

This chain's CDR3 is CATRPLAGGPETQYF. In nucleotides, the CDR3 is TGTGCCACACGGCCCCTAGCGGGGGGGCCAGAGACCCAGTACTTC. The V call is TRBV3-1 (or the pseudogene TRBV3-2), the J call TRBJ2-5; TRBD2 matches 12 bases. The CDR3 is 15 amino acids. V was clipped by 10 bases and J by 4 bases; unmatched bases: 10. The V gene's germline CDR1 is LGHDT and CDR2 YNNKEL (reference sequence).

The chain combines TRBV27 with TRBJ2-1; 7 bases line up with TRBD1. This CDR3 has 13 residues. The germline gives CDR1 MNHEY, CDR2 SMNVEV (reference sequence). Trimming at V came to 6 bases and at J to 12 bases, leaving 11 bases not matched to a gene. The CDR3 DNA follows: TGTGCCAGCAGCCTCCGACAGGGCGCCGGGCAGTTCTTC. It specifies CASSLRQGAGQFF.

J is TRBJ1-1 and V is TRBV5-4; TRBD1 matches at 9 bases. Germline lookup yields CDR1 SGHNT and CDR2 YYREEE (reference sequence). The V and J ends lost 0 bases and 0 bases, in that order; junction bases with no gene match: 6. The CDR3 spans 17 residues. The CDR3: CASSLGDRETLNTEAFF. In DNA form, the CDR3 reads TGTGCCAGCAGCTTGGGGGACAGGGAAACCCTGAACACTGAAGCTTTCTTT.

The rearrangement joins TRBV6-2 or TRBV6-3 to TRBJ2-7, with 14 bases matching TRBD2. Per the germline V gene, CDR1 is MNHEY and CDR2 is SVGEGT. Unmatched junction bases numbered 8, after V lost 4 bases and J lost 0 bases. This CDR3 contains 18 residues. The CDR3 is CASSSGLAGGLSSYEQYF. The CDR3 region has the DNA TGTGCCAGCAGTTCCGGACTAGCGGGAGGCCTGAGCTCCTACGAGCAGTACTTC.

V usage is TRBV27 and J usage is TRBJ2-1, with 9 bases aligning to TRBD1. J was trimmed by 9 bases and V by 7 bases; bases with no gene match: 16. The CDR3 contains 16 residues. Germline-derived CDR1 and CDR2 are MNHEY and SMNVEV (reference sequence). The CDR3 protein is CASTNSIGTGKVEQFF. In nucleotides, the CDR3 is TGTGCCAGCACAAACTCAATCGGGACAGGGAAAGTTGAGCAGTTCTTC.

The chain combines TRBV15 with TRBJ2-5; D gene ambiguous. The CDR3 consists of 14 residues. Germline V gene data show CDR1 as LNHNV and CDR2 as YYDKDF (reference sequence). The germline V and J ends were trimmed by 1 base and 1 base, with 7 bases remaining between them. The CDR3 sequence is CATSRGAFQETQYF. The CDR3 region has the DNA TGTGCCACCAGCAGAGGCGCCTTCCAAGAGACCCAGTACTTC.

The chain uses TRBV5-1 and TRBJ1-3, with 8 nucleotides matching TRBD1. CDR3 length: 16 residues. V was clipped by 4 bases and J by 0 bases; unmatched bases: 6. Germline V CDR1 and CDR2: SGHRS, YFSETQ. CDR3 in DNA: TGCGCCAGCAGCATGGGACAGGCCCTCTCTGGAAACACCATATATTTT. Amino acids: CASSMGQALSGNTIYF.

The chain employs TRBV6-4 and TRBJ2-2; 9 nucleotides match TRBD1. Unmatched junction bases numbered 5, after V lost 4 bases and J lost 8 bases. CDR1 is MRHNA and CDR2 is SNTAGT in the germline V gene. The CDR3 spans 14 residues. The CDR3, as DNA: TGTGCCAGCAGTGTGGACAGGGGAGTAGGGGAGCTGTTTTTT. Translating it yields CASSVDRGVGELFF.

J is TRBJ1-1 and V is TRBV5-4; possible D gene TRBD1, 5 bases. This CDR3 is 12 amino acids long. With 4 bases removed from V and 7 bases from J, the gap between germline ends came to 11 bases. Per germline, CDR1 SGHNT and CDR2 YYREEE (reference sequence). In DNA form, the CDR3 reads TGTGCCAGCAGCAGCGACAGTTTTGAAGCTTTCTTT. This codes for CASSSDSFEAFF. Drawing the rest from reference TRBV5-4 and TRBJ1-1, the complete variable domain is ETGVTQSPTHLIKTRGQQVTLRCSSQSGHNTVSWYQQALGQGPQFIFQYYREEENGRGNFPPRFSGLQFPNYSSELNVNALELDDSALYLCASSSDSFEAFFGQGTRLTVV.